A selection of T cell receptor beta chains follows, all from one sample in a study of blood T cell repertoires in COVID-19. Sequencing used immunoSEQ multiplex PCR; TCRdb keeps in-frame clones, though not all of them. The sample includes 350,000 to 450,000 clones, more than 70% of them seen just once. The source material was peripheral blood. These receptors all come from a man between 40 and 49 years old with acute or convalescent COVID-19. CDR3s include the opening cysteine and the closing phenylalanine or tryptophan. A D gene is named only where the DNA matches it firmly. Clone size is shown for a subset of rows, as once, few, many or a class of expanded clone.

V	size	J	D	DNA	CDR3
TRBV5-6	-	TRBJ1-3	-	TGTGCCAGCAGCTTGGAACCCGACGGGGACACCATATATTTT	CASSLEPDGDTIYF
TRBV4-1	-	TRBJ1-4	-	TGCGCCAGCAGTCTGACAGTTGGTGAAAAACTGTTTTTT	CASSLTVGEKLFF
TRBV6-2/TRBV6-3	-	TRBJ2-7	TRBD2	TGTGCCAGCAGTAGCGGGGGATACGAGCAGTACTTC	CASSSGGYEQYF
TRBV6-1	-	TRBJ2-7	-	TGTGCCAGCAGTGAAATGGGAGTAAGGGCCTACGAGCAGTACTTC	CASSEMGVRAYEQYF
TRBV9	-	TRBJ2-4	TRBD1	TGTGCCAGCAGCCACAACTCCGGGACAGGGGGAGTAAACATTCAGTACTTC	CASSHNSGTGGVNIQYF
TRBV15	-	TRBJ1-1	TRBD1	TGTGCCACCAGCAGACCAAGGACAGGGAATGTAGCGTGGACTGAAGCTTTCTTT	CATSRPRTGNVAWTEAFF
TRBV9	-	TRBJ1-1	-	TGTGCCAGCAGCCCGGGACACGGTAACATGAACACTGAAGCTTTCTTT	CASSPGHGNMNTEAFF
TRBV6-5	-	TRBJ1-2	-	TGTGCCAGCATAAATGGACAGACGCAAAACTATGGCTACACCTTC	CASINGQTQNYGYTF
TRBV5-1	-	TRBJ2-1	TRBD2	TGCGCCAGCAGCCTGACTAGCGGGAGCTCCTACAATGAGCAGTTCTTC	CASSLTSGSSYNEQFF
TRBV28	-	TRBJ1-1	-	TGTGCCAGTCTGGCGGTCTCTGAAGCTTTCTTT	CASLAVSEAFF
TRBV30	-	TRBJ1-3	-	TGTGCCTGGCAGCAGGGCTCTGGAAACACCATATATTTT	CAWQQGSGNTIYF
TRBV6-6	few	TRBJ2-4	TRBD2	TGTGCCAGCAGTCCCCCCTCGGGGGGAATACGGGGGAACATTCAGTACTTC	CASSPPSGGIRGNIQYF
TRBV29-1	-	TRBJ1-4	TRBD1	TGCAGCGCCAGGACAGGGGGTAGGGAAAAACTGTTTTTT	CSARTGGREKLFF
TRBV2	-	TRBJ1-1	TRBD1	TGTGCCAGCAGACAACGGTGGACAGGGAACACTGAAGCTTTCTTT	CASRQRWTGNTEAFF
TRBV6-1	-	TRBJ2-3	TRBD2	TGTGCCAGCAGTGACTTCGCGGGGGGTTACACAGATACGCAGTATTTT	CASSDFAGGYTDTQYF
TRBV29-1	-	TRBJ2-1	-	TGCAGCGTTGAGTCGGGGTCTAGCTCCTACAATGAGCAGTTCTTC	CSVESGSSSYNEQFF
TRBV5-1	-	TRBJ2-2	-	TGCGCCAGCAGTCCTCTTGCGGGTACGTCCGGGGAGCTGTTTTTT	CASSPLAGTSGELFF
TRBV3-1/TRBV3-2	-	TRBJ2-5	-	TGTGCCAGCAGCGAAGGAGCCAGGGAGACCCAGTACTTC	CASSEGARETQYF
TRBV10-1	-	TRBJ2-7	TRBD2	TGCGCCAGAGAAGGACTAGCGGGGGCCGGGTTCTACGAGCAGTACTTC	CAREGLAGAGFYEQYF
TRBV13	-	TRBJ2-7	TRBD1	TGTGCCAGCAGCTTGGGGAGACAGGGGTACGAGCAGTACTTC	CASSLGRQGYEQYF
TRBV11-2	-	TRBJ1-2	-	TGTGCCAGCAGCTTAGGCTGGGGGCTCGGCCATGGCTACACCTTC	CASSLGWGLGHGYTF
TRBV6-6	-	TRBJ1-1	-	TGTGCCAGCAGTTACGTAGTCCCCCGGGACACTGAAGCTTTCTTT	CASSYVVPRDTEAFF
TRBV7-6	-	TRBJ2-1	-	TGTGCCAGCAGCTTATCTAAAGCGCTCTGCGGACGTCGGGAAGACAATGAGCAGTTCTTC	CASSLSKALCGRREDNEQFF
TRBV19	-	TRBJ1-1	-	TGTGCCAGTAGTATCCTTCCGAGGGCTGAAGCTTTCTTT	CASSILPRAEAFF
TRBV19	once	TRBJ2-1	TRBD2	TGTGCCAGTCGGGGGCTAGCGGGGTACAATGAGCAGTTCTTC	CASRGLAGYNEQFF
TRBV5-6	once	TRBJ2-1	TRBD2	TGTGCCAGCACCCTTGGTGGGACAGGGGGCGGACTAGCGGGGGGACAGCAGTTCTTC	CASTLGGTGGGLAGGQQFF
TRBV13	once	TRBJ2-7	-	TGTGCCAGCAGCCCCACGGAGGGCAGTAGCTCCTACGAGCAGTACTTC	CASSPTEGSSSYEQYF
TRBV29-1	-	TRBJ2-2	TRBD2	TGCAGCGTTGATCCGGGGGGCACCGGGGAGCTGTTTTTT	CSVDPGGTGELFF
TRBV2	-	TRBJ2-3	TRBD2	TGTGCCAGCAGAGCGCCACGACTAGCCGCCCGCACAGATACGCAGTATTTT	CASRAPRLAARTDTQYF
TRBV5-1	-	TRBJ1-4	TRBD1	TGCGCCAGCAGCTTGGGGACAGGGAAAGGGGAAAAACTGTTTTTT	CASSLGTGKGEKLFF
TRBV7-9	-	TRBJ2-7	TRBD1	TGTGCCAGCAGCTTATACAGGGGGCGCTTAGGAGAGCAGTACTTC	CASSLYRGRLGEQYF
TRBV9	-	TRBJ1-2	TRBD1	TGTGCCAGCAGCCCAACGGCACAGGGGGATGGCTACACCTTC	CASSPTAQGDGYTF
TRBV2	-	TRBJ1-1	TRBD1	TGTGCCAGCAGTGAATTTGTGGACAGGCGGGACAGGGGGCAGGATGAAGCTTTCTTT	CASSEFVDRRDRGQDEAFF
TRBV19	-	TRBJ1-6	TRBD1	TGTGCCAGTAGTACAACAGGGGGCCTATCACCCCTCCACTTT	CASSTTGGLSPLHF
TRBV9	few	TRBJ2-2	TRBD2	TGTGCCAGCAGCGTATTGATAGCGGGGAACACCGGGGAGCTGTTTTTT	CASSVLIAGNTGELFF
TRBV5-6	once	TRBJ2-7	-	TGTGCCAGCAGCTCTCCGGGTCTAGGCACCTACGAGCAGTACTTC	CASSSPGLGTYEQYF
TRBV9	-	TRBJ2-7	TRBD2	TGTGCCAGCAGCACGACTAGCGGATACGAGCAGTACTTC	CASSTTSGYEQYF
TRBV7-3	-	TRBJ2-3	-	TGTGCCAGCAGCTTACCAGGGAAGGGCCCCACAGATACGCAGTATTTT	CASSLPGKGPTDTQYF
TRBV29-1	few	TRBJ2-7	-	TGCAGCGTCCTGGACTTTACCTACGAGCAGTACTTC	CSVLDFTYEQYF
TRBV14	-	TRBJ2-3	TRBD2	TGTGCCAGCAGCCAATGGGGGACTAGCGCAGATACGCAGTATTTT	CASSQWGTSADTQYF
TRBV12-3/TRBV12-4	-	TRBJ1-2	-	TGTGCCAGCAGGGCCAGGGCCTATGGCTACACCTTC	CASRARAYGYTF
TRBV5-1	few	TRBJ1-2	TRBD1	TGCGCCAGCAGCTTGGATACAGGGGCCTATGGCTACACCTTC	CASSLDTGAYGYTF
TRBV27	-	TRBJ1-4	-	TGTGCCAGCAGCGCCAGCCTTGACTCTAATGAAAAACTGTTTTTT	CASSASLDSNEKLFF
TRBV2	-	TRBJ2-1	-	TGTGCCAGCAGTGAAGGGAGCCAGGGTATCTACAATGAGCAGTTCTTC	CASSEGSQGIYNEQFF